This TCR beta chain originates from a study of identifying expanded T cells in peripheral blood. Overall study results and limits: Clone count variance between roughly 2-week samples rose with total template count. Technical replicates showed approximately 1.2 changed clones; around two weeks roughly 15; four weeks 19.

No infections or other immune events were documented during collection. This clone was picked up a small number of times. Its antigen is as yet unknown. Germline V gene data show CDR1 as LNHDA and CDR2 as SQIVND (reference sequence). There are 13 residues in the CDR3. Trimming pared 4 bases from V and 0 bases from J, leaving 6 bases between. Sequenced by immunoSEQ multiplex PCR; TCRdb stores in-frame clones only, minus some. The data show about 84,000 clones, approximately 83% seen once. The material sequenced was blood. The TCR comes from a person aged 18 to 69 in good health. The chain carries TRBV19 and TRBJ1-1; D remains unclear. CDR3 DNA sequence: TGTGCCAGTAGTACGACCCTGAACACTGAAGCTTTCTTT. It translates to CASSTTLNTEAFF.